What follows are 8 T cell receptor beta chains derived from one specimen sequenced in a study of blood T cells in healthy people across ages. Primed by a sample-barcoded 5' primer and a J-beta primer mix, a second PCR proceeded for 7 to 11 cycles. TCRdb re-called the 5' RACE reads with MiXCR, one entry per CDR3 protein. The table has 1.2 million to 1.5 million distinct CDR3 sequences, around 59% seen once. The material sequenced was blood. All receptors derive from a man younger than 30 in good health.

The chain couples TRBV20-1 to TRBJ1-1; maybe TRBD1 (5 bases). The germline V gene encodes CDR1 DFQATT and CDR2 SNEGSKA (reference sequence). This CDR3 is 12 amino acids long. V lost 4 bases, J lost 1 base, and 7 bases lay in between. The CDR3 protein is CSATGGNTEAFF. The CDR3 DNA is TGCAGTGCTACCGGGGGGAACACTGAAGCTTTCTTT.

Concerning this clonotype: The junction differs from germline at one of its ends, possibly a read error. The chain recombines TRBV6-1 with TRBJ2-1; TRBD1 agrees at 10 bases. Germline values: CDR1 MNHNS, CDR2 SASEGT. The CDR3 is 15 amino acids. The CDR3 is CSSSHGTGVWNEQFF. The CDR3 nucleotides are TGTTCCAGCAGCCACGGGACAGGGGTATGGAATGAGCAGTTCTTC.

This clonotype was counted between two and nine times. The rearrangement uses TRBV27 and TRBJ2-3, with D perhaps matching TRBD2 (6 bases). Trimming removed 5 bases from V and 2 bases from J, with 11 bases in between. The germline V gene has CDR1 MNHEY and CDR2 SMNVEV (reference sequence). CDR3 length: 14 residues. CDR3 in amino acids: CASSVWGDTDTQYF. The CDR3, as DNA: TGTGCCAGCAGTGTGTGGGGGGACACAGATACGCAGTATTTT.

The chain couples TRBV7-6 to TRBJ2-7; 12 nucleotides align to TRBD1. Germline V CDR1 and CDR2: SGHVS, FNYEAQ. The CDR3 has 14 amino acids. J gave up 7 bases and V 5 bases, and 6 bases lay outside the gene matches. CDR3 DNA sequence: TGTGCCAGCAGCCGGGACAGGGGGCGGGAAGAGCAGTACTTC. This translates into CASSRDRGREEQYF.

CDR3 sequence (DNA): TGCAGCGTTGGAGGGGGCGGTGGAGAGACCCAGTACTTC. The encoded protein is CSVGGGGGETQYF. The chain joins TRBV29-1 to TRBJ2-5; 7 bases are shared with TRBD1. V lost 4 bases to trimming and J lost 4 bases; unmatched junction nucleotides: 6. CDR1 and CDR2 (germline): SQVTM, ANQGSEA. The CDR3 has 13 amino acids.

The chain carries TRBV9 and TRBJ2-3; D unclear. CDR3 size: 12 residues. V dropped 6 bases and J dropped 2 bases, with 7 bases sitting between them. Germline CDR1 reads SGDLS; CDR2 reads YYNGEE. In DNA form, the CDR3 reads TGTGCCAGCACGGTCGACACAGATACGCAGTATTTT. It translates to CASTVDTDTQYF.

The chain recombines TRBV7-9 with TRBJ1-1, with 10 nucleotides matching TRBD1. The CDR3 consists of 14 residues. Germline CDR1 and CDR2: SEHNR and FQNEAQ (reference sequence). The ends lost 3 bases at V and 5 bases at J; junction bases unmatched: 3. The DNA for the CDR3 is TGTGCCAGCAGCTTCGGGACAGGGGAAACTGAAGCTTTCTTT. Its protein is CASSFGTGETEAFF.

For this clonotype: One end of the junction does not line up with germline, which may come from a read error. The V gene is TRBV7-2, the J gene TRBJ2-1; either TRBD1 or TRBD2 may supply D (5 bases each). Germline assignment: CDR1 SGHTA and CDR2 FQGNSA. There are 15 residues in the CDR3. The chain's CDR3 is CASSGRGPNDNAQFF. The CDR3 DNA reads TGTGCCAGCAGCGGCCGGGGACCCAACGACAATGCGCAGTTCTTC.